This TCR beta chain comes out of a study of cytotoxic CD8 clonotypes in ibrutinib-treated CLL (dated by TCRdb to the early 2020s). In terms of the full investigation: The cohort included roughly 15 treatment-naive and approximately eleven relapsed/refractory patients; roughly 17 were IGHV unmutated. Samples averaged approximately 260,000 productive templates and 90,000 to 100,000 productive rearrangements. Longitudinal samples were available for about 30% of the 86 trial participants. Cryopreserved peripheral blood mononuclear cells were obtained before treatment, at response, and at either sustained remission or disease progression. Every remission and progressive disease sample was obtained while ibrutinib was still being received by the patients. Response samples were obtained after a median of approximately twelve months of treatment, with a range of roughly 6 to 40 months. Partial responses were observed in 24 patients and complete responses in 2; after a median follow-up of roughly 72 months, remission was maintained in roughly 14 patients and progression was observed in approximately twelve. On the study overall, not on this receptor specifically: Baseline clonality was found to be higher than that of age-matched healthy donors and was strongly correlated with circulating CD8+ T-cell counts. An increase in clonality was observed at ibrutinib response, with clonality remaining stable during sustained remission and falling back toward baseline at progression. Public clonotypes were found to be uncommon and were observed to contract or remain stable during treatment; the increase in clonality was shown to reflect expansion of private clonotypes at ibrutinib response. Lymph node repertoires were not examined, and the timing of sampling was not matched between patients in sustained remission and those whose disease progressed.

The goal of deep resolution MiSeq sequencing was a depth between 1 in 1 million and 1 in 200,000 T cells, and coverage averaged 10x per clonotype. The immunoSEQ hsTCRB Kit was used to generate the TCR beta libraries. The authors' analysis ran thus. ImmunoSEQ Data Assistant and ImmunoSEQ Analyzer were used for data analysis, and V, D and J genes were assigned according to IMGT definitions. Clonality, with values ranging from 0 to 1, was calculated as one minus the normalized Shannon entropy of productive rearrangement frequencies. Public clonotype analysis was restricted to overrepresented clonotypes comprising at least 0.05% of each patient's repertoire. Roughly 12 age-matched healthy donor repertoires from immuneACCESS were used as controls for clonality. TCRdb mirrors the immuneACCESS table, restricted to in-frame sequences. Some clones are absent from its copies; in checked studies, under half trace to an unresolved V gene, and the reason for the others is unknown. That table furnishes V, J and clone size, whereas the DNA furnished D and trimming. This sample lists about 130,000 clones; roughly 80% were detected once. Roughly 3.3% of the sample is taken by the ten largest.

The sample's time point, from its label and the paper: approximately 25 months on ibrutinib. For TCR beta library preparation, around 1.8 micrograms of genomic DNA were extracted from the cryopreserved PBMCs. Longitudinal blood samples from CLL patients on ibrutinib monotherapy underwent high-throughput TCR beta sequencing. Patients were enrolled in a phase 2 open-label single-center ibrutinib monotherapy trial. A few counts support this clone. Its antigen target is currently unknown. No much larger clone exists at a distance of one base, and base qualities are not known. In the germline V gene (reference sequence), CDR1 corresponds to SGHAT and CDR2 to FQDESV. The V end gives up 5 bases and the J end 9 bases, leaving 5 bases in the junction not matched to a gene. Taken from cysteine to phenylalanine, the CDR3 has 12 residues. The sequence is cut down to CDR3 DNA, 36 bases in frame from base 1.

Recombination joined TRBV11-1 with TRBJ1-1, with 8 bases matching TRBD1. The TCR originated in a human donor with chronic lymphocytic leukemia. The source was PBMCs, collected after 24 months of ibrutinib treatment. In nucleotide form, the sequence is TGTGCCAGCAGCCAACAGGGGGTGAAAGCTTTCTTT. It translates as CASSQQGVKAFF. Reference TRBV11-1 and TRBJ1-1 proteins supply the regions before and after the CDR3; the full variable domain is: EAEVAQSPRYKITEKSQAVAFWCDPISGHATLYWYRQILGQGPELLVQFQDESVVDDSQLPKDRFSAERLKGVDSTLKIQPAELGDSAMYLCASSQQGVKAFFGQGTRLTVV.